The sequence of this TCR beta chain was determined in a study of tumor-infiltrating lymphocytes in primary liver carcinoma. The CDR3 totals 14 residues. Germline V lookup: CDR1 MDHEN, CDR2 SYDVKM. Bulk tissue was left unsorted, and RNA and DNA were co-extracted from 20-30 mg of it. A constant-region primer primed TCR beta cDNA synthesis from 450 to 550 ng of total RNA. Each TCR beta library was derived from three nested multiplex PCR rounds that employed slightly modified ARM-PCR. Each of the first two PCR rounds ran about 9 cycles with TRBV1-TRBV30 forward and C-beta reverse primers. Each CDR3 protein gets one entry after TCRdb re-called the multiplex PCR reads with MiXCR. This repertoire shows roughly 190,000 distinct CDR3 sequences, around 81% found once; its top ten account for approximately 18%. As for this clonotype: Compared with germline, one end of the junction differs, possibly owing to a read error.

This TCR was recovered from a man aged 40-49 years with primary liver carcinoma and hepatitis B virus infection. The chain employs TRBV28 and TRBJ2-7, with TRBD1 as a possible D gene (6 bases). Input material: tumor tissue from primary liver carcinoma. CDR3 in DNA: TGTGCCAGCAGTCTGGACAGTTACTCCTACGAGCAGCATTTC. Amino acid sequence: CASSLDSYSYEQHF. The full variable domain, rest sourced from reference TRBV28 and TRBJ2-7, is DVKVTQSSRYLVKRTGEKVFLECVQDMDHENMFWYRQDPGLGLRLIYFSYDVKMKEKGDIPEGYSVSREKKERFSLILESASTNQTSMYLCASSLDSYSYEQHFGPGTRLTVT.